The 13 T cell receptor beta chains below were found in one sample sequenced in a study of blood T cell repertoires in COVID-19. Clones were sequenced by immunoSEQ multiplex PCR, and TCRdb holds only the in-frame ones, with some missing. Of fewer than 300,000 clones in the sample, 65% to 90% are singletons; the top ten hold roughly 13%. Sequencing was done on a sample of peripheral blood. These TCRs come from a human donor in a cohort sampled during active COVID-19.

This sequence joins TRBV12-3 or TRBV12-4 and TRBJ1-5; D is uncertain. This CDR3 is 13 amino acids long. V was shortened by 3 bases and J by 5 bases, with 8 bases between the two germline ends. CDR3: CASSFMTYQPQHF. The CDR3 nucleotides read TGTGCCAGCAGTTTTATGACTTATCAGCCCCAGCATTTT.

This chain connects TRBV14 to TRBJ2-3, with 8 bases that match TRBD2. The trim removed 5 bases at V and 6 bases at J, leaving 10 bases unmatched. This CDR3 spans 15 amino acids. CDR1 is SGHDN, CDR2 FVKESK, per germline. CDR3 loop: CASSSERESRDTQYF. CDR3 sequence (DNA): TGTGCCAGCAGCTCGGAGCGGGAGTCCCGGGATACGCAGTATTTT.

This clone was found once. The gene calls are TRBV5-6 and TRBJ2-5; tentative D call: TRBD2 (5 bases). The CDR3 sequence is 14 residues long. Trimming shortened V by 4 bases and J by 5 bases, and 15 bases separated the two germline ends. The V gene's germline CDR1 is SGHDT and CDR2 YYEEEE. The CDR3, as DNA: TGTGCCAGCAGCGCCGCGGGTTTTTTTGAGACCCAGTACTTC. It is translated as CASSAAGFFETQYF.

Only one count was recorded for this clone. This chain connects TRBV6-5 to TRBJ2-7; TRBD2 agrees at 11 bases. Germline values: CDR1 MNHEY, CDR2 SVGAGI. This CDR3 is built from 13 residues. Trimming cost V 6 bases and J 3 bases; bases outside gene matches: 1. CDR3 coding DNA: TGTGCCAGCAGGACTAGCGGGATCTACGAGCAGTACTTC. It is translated as CASRTSGIYEQYF.

The gene calls are TRBV7-9 and TRBJ1-2; D is possibly TRBD1 (5 bases). Germline V gives CDR1 SEHNR, CDR2 FQNEAQ (reference sequence). The CDR3 runs 14 residues. Trimming cost V 0 bases and J 0 bases, with 5 bases left between them. The CDR3 protein is CASSLAGANYGYTF. Written as DNA, the CDR3 is TGTGCCAGCAGCTTAGCAGGGGCTAACTATGGCTACACCTTC.

V is TRBV12-3 or TRBV12-4 and J is TRBJ2-1; no reliable D call. Trimming shortened V by 5 bases and J by 4 bases, and 9 bases separated the two germline ends. CDR3 length: 13 residues. The CDR3 here is CASSPLEYNEQFF. In nucleotides, the CDR3 is TGTGCCAGCAGTCCTCTAGAGTACAATGAGCAGTTCTTC.

The gene calls are TRBV3-1 (or the pseudogene TRBV3-2) and TRBJ2-7; tentatively, D is TRBD1 (6 bases). CDR3 size: 13 residues. V gave up 0 bases and J gave up 6 bases, with 9 bases separating them. CDR1 and CDR2 (germline): LGHDT, YNNKEL (reference sequence). The CDR3, as DNA: TGTGCCAGCAGCCAAGATGCAGGGGCCGAGCAGTACTTC. This sequence encodes CASSQDAGAEQYF.

V usage is TRBV12-3 or TRBV12-4 and J usage is TRBJ1-1; TRBD1 aligns across 8 bases. Losses at the gene ends were 5 bases for V and 10 bases for J; bases not matched to a gene: 9. This CDR3 is 13 amino acids long. DNA of the CDR3: TGTGCCAGCAGTAACGAGGACAGGGTAGGAGCTTTCTTT. Translated: CASSNEDRVGAFF.

This chain connects TRBV15 to TRBJ1-6; D gene ambiguous. Germline CDR1 is LNHNV and CDR2 is YYDKDF (reference sequence). This CDR3 has 12 amino acids. V lost 4 bases and J lost 7, with 5 bases in between. In DNA form, the CDR3 reads TGTGCCACCAGCAACCGGAATTCACCCCTCCACTTT. Residues: CATSNRNSPLHF.

This chain uses TRBV15 with TRBJ2-4; D tentatively fits TRBD1 or TRBD2 (6 bases each). Trimming took 5 bases from V and 6 from J, leaving 11 bases between them. The CDR3 spans 13 residues. CDR1 and CDR2 from the germline V gene are LNHNV and YYDKDF (reference sequence). The CDR3 loop is CATSRGGGNIQYF. The CDR3 coding sequence is TGTGCCACCAGCCGAGGGGGAGGAAACATTCAGTACTTC.

V gene TRBV19 combines with J gene TRBJ1-5; a weak D match, TRBD1 (6 bases). The V gene lost 1 base and the J gene lost 1 base, with 11 bases spanning the gap. The CDR3 is 16 residues long. Germline assignment: CDR1 LNHDA and CDR2 SQIVND (reference sequence). DNA of the CDR3: TGTGCCAGTAGTATAGCTGGGACACAAAGCAATCAGCCCCAGCATTTT. Protein: CASSIAGTQSNQPQHF.

This sequence joins TRBV6-5 and TRBJ2-3; TRBD2 matches 9 bases. CDR1 is MNHEY, CDR2 SVGAGI, per germline. CDR3 length: 14 residues. Trimming at V came to 6 bases and at J to 3 bases, leaving 4 bases not matched to a gene. CDR3 sequence (DNA): TGTGCCAGCAGCAAGCGGGAGGAAACAGATACGCAGTATTTT. Its translation is CASSKREETDTQYF.

The chain recombines TRBV29-1 with TRBJ2-1; D gene ambiguous. Germline loops: CDR1 SQVTM, CDR2 ANQGSEA. With 5 bases removed from V and 6 bases from J, the gap between germline ends came to 8 bases. The CDR3 contains 11 residues. In nucleotides, the CDR3 is TGCAGCGTTAGCGTCAGCAATGAGCAGTTCTTC. Its protein product is CSVSVSNEQFF.